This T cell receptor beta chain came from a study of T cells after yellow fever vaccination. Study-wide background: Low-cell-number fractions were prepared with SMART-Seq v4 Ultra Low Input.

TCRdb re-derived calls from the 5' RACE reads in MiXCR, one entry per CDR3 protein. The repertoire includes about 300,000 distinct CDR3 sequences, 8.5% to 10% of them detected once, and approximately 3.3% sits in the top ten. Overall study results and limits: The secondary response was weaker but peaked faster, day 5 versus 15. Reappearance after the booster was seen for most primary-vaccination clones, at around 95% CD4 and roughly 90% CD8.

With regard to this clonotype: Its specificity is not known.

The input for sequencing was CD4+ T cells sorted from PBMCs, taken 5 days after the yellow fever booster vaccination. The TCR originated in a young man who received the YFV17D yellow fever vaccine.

The CDR3 sequence is CASSFLAGARDTQYF. CDR3 DNA sequence: TGCGCCAGCAGCTTCTTAGCGGGGGCGCGGGATACGCAGTATTTT. The J gene is TRBJ2-3, the V gene TRBV5-1, with TRBD2 matching 9 bases. The CDR3 has 15 amino acids. After removal of 2 bases from V and 6 bases from J, the junction contained 7 bases not matched to a gene. In germline, CDR1 is SGHRS, CDR2 YFSETQ.